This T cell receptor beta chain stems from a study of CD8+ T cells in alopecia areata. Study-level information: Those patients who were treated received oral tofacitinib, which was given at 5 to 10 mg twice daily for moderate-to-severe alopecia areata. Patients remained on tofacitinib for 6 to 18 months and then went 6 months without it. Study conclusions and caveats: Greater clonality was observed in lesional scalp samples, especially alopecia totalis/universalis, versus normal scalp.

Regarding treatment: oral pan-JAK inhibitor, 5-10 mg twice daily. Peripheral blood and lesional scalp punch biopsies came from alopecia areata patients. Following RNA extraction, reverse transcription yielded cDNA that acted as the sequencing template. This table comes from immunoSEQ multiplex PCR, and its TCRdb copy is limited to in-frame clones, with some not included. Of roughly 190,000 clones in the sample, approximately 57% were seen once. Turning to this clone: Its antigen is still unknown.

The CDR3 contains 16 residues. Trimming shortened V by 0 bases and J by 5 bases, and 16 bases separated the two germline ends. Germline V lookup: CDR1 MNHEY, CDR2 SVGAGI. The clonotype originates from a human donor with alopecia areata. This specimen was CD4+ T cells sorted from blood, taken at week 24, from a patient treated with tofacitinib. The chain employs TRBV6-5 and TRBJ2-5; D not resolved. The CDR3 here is CASSYSRFVVTETQYF. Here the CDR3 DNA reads TGTGCCAGCAGTTACTCGAGGTTTGTCGTCACGGAGACCCAGTACTTC.